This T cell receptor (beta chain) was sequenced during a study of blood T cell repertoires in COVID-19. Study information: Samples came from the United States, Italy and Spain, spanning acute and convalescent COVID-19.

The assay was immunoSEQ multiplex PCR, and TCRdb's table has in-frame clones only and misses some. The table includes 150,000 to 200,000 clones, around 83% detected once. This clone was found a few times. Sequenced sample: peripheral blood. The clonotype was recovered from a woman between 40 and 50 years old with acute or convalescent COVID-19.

The CDR3 coding sequence is TGTGCCAGCAGCCGAGAACGGGGGTTGCAGTTCTTC. Its protein is CASSRERGLQFF. The V and J genes are TRBV11-2 and TRBJ2-1; maybe TRBD2 (6 bases). V shed 5 bases and J shed 12 bases, with 14 bases lying between them. Germline V gene sequence: CDR1 SGHAT, CDR2 FQNNGV. This CDR3 is 12 amino acids long.